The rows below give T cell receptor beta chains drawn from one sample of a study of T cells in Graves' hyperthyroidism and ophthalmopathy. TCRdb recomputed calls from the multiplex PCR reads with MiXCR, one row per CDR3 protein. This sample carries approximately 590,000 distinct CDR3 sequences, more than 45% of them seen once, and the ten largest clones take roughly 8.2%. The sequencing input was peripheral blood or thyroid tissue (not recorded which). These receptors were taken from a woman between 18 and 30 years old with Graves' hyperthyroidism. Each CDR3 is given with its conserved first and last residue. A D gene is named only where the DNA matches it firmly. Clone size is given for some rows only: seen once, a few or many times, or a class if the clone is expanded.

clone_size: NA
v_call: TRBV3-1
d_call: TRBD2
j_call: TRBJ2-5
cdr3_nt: TGTGCCAGCAGTTTTGCGGGGGAAGAGACCCAGTACTTC
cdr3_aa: CASSFAGEETQYF

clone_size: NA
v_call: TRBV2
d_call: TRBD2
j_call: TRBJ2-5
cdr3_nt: TGTGCCAGCAGTGATGGGACTAGCGACCAAGAGACCCAGTACTTC
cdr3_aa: CASSDGTSDQETQYF

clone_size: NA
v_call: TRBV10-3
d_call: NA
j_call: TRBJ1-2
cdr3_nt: TGTGCCATCAGTCGAGGGGTTGGCTACACCTTC
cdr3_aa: CAISRGVGYTF

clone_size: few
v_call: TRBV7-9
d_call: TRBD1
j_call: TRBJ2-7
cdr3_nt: TGTGCCAGCAGCTTCCTAGGGGGGACAGGGGGTATCGAGCAGTACTTC
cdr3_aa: CASSFLGGTGGIEQYF

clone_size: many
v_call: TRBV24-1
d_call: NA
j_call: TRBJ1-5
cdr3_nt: TGTGCCACCAGTGATTCTACCCAGCCCCAGCATTTT
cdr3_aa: CATSDSTQPQHF

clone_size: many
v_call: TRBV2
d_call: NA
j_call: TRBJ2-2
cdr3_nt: TGTGCCAGTCGGATCGGGGAGCTGTTTTTT
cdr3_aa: CASRIGELFF

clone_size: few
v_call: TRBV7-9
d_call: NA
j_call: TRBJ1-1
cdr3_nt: TGTGCCAGCAGCTTAGTCTCGGGGAGGGCTGAAGCTTTCTTT
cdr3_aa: CASSLVSGRAEAFF

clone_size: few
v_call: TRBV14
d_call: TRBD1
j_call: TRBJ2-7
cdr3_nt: TGTGCCAGCAGCCGACAGGGGTTCTACGAGCAGTACTTC
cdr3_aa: CASSRQGFYEQYF

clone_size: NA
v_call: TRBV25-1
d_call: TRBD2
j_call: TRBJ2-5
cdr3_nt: TGTGCCCTGGGGAGGACTAGCGGGAGTGGGGTGGAGACCCAGTACTTC
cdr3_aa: CALGRTSGSGVETQYF

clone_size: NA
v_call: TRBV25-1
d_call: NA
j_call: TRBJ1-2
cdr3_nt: TGTGCCAGCAGCCAAGATGGGTCATGGGGGCCTGGCTACACCTTC
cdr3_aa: CASSQDGSWGPGYTF

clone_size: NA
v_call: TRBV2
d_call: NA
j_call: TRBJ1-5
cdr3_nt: TGTGCCAGCAGAATGGGGGATAGTCGCGATCAGCCCCAGCATTTT
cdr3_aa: CASRMGDSRDQPQHF

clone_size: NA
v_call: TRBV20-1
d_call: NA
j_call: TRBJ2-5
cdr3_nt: TGCAGTGCTAGAGCTACAGGGCCGGGGGAGACCCAGTACTTC
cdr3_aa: CSARATGPGETQYF

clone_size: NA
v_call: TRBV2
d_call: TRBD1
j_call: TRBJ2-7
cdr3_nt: TGTGCCAGCGTCAGGGACAGGGGTTACGAGCAGTACTTC
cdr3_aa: CASVRDRGYEQYF

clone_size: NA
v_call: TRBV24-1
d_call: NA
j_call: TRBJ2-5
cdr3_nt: TGTGCCACCAGTGATTCAAGCGGGCCCTTCGCAGAGACCCAGTACTTC
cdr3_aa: CATSDSSGPFAETQYF

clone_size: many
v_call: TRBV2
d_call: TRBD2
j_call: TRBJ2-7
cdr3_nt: TGTGCCAGCTCGGGACTAGCGGGAGACGAGCAGTACTTC
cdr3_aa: CASSGLAGDEQYF

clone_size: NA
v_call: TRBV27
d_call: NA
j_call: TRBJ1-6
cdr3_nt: TGTGCCAGCAGCCAGGGGTATTCACCCCTCCACTTT
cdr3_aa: CASSQGYSPLHF

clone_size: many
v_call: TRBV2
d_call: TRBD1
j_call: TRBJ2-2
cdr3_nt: TGTGCCAGCAGGGACAGGCCCAACACCGGGGAGCTGTTTTTT
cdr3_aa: CASRDRPNTGELFF

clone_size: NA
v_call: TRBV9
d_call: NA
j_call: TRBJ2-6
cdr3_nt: TGTGCCAGCAGAGGTGGTACCCCGGCTGGGGCCAACGTCCTGACTTTC
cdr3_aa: CASRGGTPAGANVLTF

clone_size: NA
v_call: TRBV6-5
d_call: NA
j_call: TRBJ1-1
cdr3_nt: TGTGCCAGCAGTTACTCGAGGTCCACTGAAGCTTTCTTT
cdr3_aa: CASSYSRSTEAFF

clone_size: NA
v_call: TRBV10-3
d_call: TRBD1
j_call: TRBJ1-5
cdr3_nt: TGTGCCATCAGTGAGTCGTCAGGGGGATTGGCGAGCAATCAGCCCCAGCATTTT
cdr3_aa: CAISESSGGLASNQPQHF

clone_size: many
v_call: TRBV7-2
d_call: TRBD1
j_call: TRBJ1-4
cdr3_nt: TGTGCCAGCAGCGTCCGGGACAGCCTCGAAAAACTGTTTTTT
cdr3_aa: CASSVRDSLEKLFF

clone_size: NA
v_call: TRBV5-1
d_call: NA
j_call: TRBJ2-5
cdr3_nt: TGCGCCAGCAGCTTGAAGTACTTC
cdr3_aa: CASSLKYF

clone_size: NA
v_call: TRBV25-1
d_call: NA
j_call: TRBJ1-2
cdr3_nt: TGTGCCAGCACCGACAGGTCCCTAGACTATGGCTACACCTTC
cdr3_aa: CASTDRSLDYGYTF

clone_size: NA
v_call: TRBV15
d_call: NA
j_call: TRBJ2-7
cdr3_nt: TGTGCCACCAGCAGACATACCTTGCTCTACGAGCAGTACTTC
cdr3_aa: CATSRHTLLYEQYF

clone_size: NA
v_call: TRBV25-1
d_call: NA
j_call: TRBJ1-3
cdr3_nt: TGTGCCAGCAGTGAATTTATGCGGACCTCTGGAAACACCATATATTTT
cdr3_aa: CASSEFMRTSGNTIYF

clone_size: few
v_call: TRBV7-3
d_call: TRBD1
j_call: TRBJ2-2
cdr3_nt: TGTGCCAGCAGCCCGGACAGGGGGGACACCGGGGAGCTGTTTTTT
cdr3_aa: CASSPDRGDTGELFF

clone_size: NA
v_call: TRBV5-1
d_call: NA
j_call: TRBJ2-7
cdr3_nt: TGCGCCAGCAAACTAGCTCACGAGCAGTACTTC
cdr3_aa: CASKLAHEQYF

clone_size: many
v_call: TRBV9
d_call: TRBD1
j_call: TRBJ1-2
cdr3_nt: TGTGCCAGCAGCGTCGGGACAGAATATGGCTACACCTTC
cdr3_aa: CASSVGTEYGYTF